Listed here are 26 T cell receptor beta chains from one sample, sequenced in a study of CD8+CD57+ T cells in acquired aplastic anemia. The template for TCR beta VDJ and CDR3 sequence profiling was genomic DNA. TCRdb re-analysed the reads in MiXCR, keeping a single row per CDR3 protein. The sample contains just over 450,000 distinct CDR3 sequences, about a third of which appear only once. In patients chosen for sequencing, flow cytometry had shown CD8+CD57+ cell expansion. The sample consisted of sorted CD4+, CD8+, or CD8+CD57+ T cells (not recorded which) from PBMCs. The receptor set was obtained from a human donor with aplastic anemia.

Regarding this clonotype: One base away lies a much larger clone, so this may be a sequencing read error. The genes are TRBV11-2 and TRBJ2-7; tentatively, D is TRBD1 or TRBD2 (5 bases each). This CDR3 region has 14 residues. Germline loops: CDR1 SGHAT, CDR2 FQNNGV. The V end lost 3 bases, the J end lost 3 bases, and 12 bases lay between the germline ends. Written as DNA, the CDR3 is TGTGCCAGCAGCTTGCGCCGGGACGACTACGAGCAGTACTTC. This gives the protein CASSLRRDDYEQYF.

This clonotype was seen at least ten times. The CDR3 here is CASSERDRRHYTF. CDR3 DNA sequence: TGCGCCAGCAGCGAGCGGGACAGGAGGCACTACACCTTC. The V and J genes are TRBV4-1 and TRBJ1-2, with TRBD1 matching over 8 bases. CDR3 size: 13 residues. The V gene's germline CDR1 is MGHRA and CDR2 YSYEKL. The J segment lost 10 bases and the V segment lost 5 bases, leaving 9 bases of the junction unmatched.

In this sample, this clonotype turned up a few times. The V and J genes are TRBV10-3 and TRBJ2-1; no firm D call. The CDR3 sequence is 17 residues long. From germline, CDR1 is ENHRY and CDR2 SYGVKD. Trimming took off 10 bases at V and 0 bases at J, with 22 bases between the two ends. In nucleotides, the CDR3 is TGTGCCAGCAGCCAAGTGGTGGGTACCGACTCCTACAATGAGCAGTTCTTC. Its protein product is CASSQVVGTDSYNEQFF.

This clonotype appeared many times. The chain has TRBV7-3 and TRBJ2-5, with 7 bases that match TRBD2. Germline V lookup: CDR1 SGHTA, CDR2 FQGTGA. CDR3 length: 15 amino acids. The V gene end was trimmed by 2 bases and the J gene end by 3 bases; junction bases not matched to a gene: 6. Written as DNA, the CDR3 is TGTGCCAGCAGCTTAGAGGGGCGGGAGAAAGAGACCCAGTACTTC. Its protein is CASSLEGREKETQYF.

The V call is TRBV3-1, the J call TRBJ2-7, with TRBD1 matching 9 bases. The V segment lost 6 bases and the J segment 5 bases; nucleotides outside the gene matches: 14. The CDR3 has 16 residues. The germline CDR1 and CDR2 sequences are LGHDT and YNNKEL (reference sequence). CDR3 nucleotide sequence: TGTGCCAGCAGATCTGCCTCAGGGACAGGGTTCCACGAGCAGTACTTC. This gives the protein CASRSASGTGFHEQYF.

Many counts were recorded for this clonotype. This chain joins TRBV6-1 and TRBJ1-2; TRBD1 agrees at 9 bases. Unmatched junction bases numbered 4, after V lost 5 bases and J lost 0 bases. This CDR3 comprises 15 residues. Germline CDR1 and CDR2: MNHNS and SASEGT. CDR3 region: CASSRGTGPNYGYTF. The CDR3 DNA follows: TGTGCCAGCAGTCGGGGGACAGGGCCTAACTATGGCTACACCTTC.

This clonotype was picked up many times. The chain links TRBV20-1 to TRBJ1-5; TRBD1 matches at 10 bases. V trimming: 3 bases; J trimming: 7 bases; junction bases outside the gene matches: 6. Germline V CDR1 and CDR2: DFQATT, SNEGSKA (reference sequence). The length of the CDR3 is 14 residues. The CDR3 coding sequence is TGCAGTGCTAGGGGAAGGGACAGGGGCCAGCCCCAGCATTTT. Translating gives CSARGRDRGQPQHF.

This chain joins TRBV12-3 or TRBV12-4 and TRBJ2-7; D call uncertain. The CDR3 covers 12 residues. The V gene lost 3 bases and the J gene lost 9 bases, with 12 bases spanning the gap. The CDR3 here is CASSFLLNGQYF. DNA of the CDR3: TGTGCCAGCAGTTTCCTTCTGAATGGGCAGTACTTC.

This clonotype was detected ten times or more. The CDR3 DNA is TGTGCCAGCAGCGTAGTGGGCAGCCCAGGCTATGGCTACACCTTC. The encoded protein is CASSVVGSPGYGYTF. The J gene is TRBJ1-2, the V gene TRBV7-2, with D uncertain. Germline-derived CDR1 and CDR2 are SGHTA and FQGNSA. CDR3 length: 15 amino acids. V lost 5 bases and J 4 bases, leaving 17 bases between the germline ends. The complete variable domain, with remaining parts taken from reference TRBV7-2 and TRBJ1-2, reads GAGVSQSPSNKVTEKGKDVELRCDPISGHTALYWYRQSLGQGLEFLIYFQGNSAPDKSGLPSDRFSAERTGGSVSTLTIQRTQQEDSAVYLCASSVVGSPGYGYTFGSGTRLTVV.

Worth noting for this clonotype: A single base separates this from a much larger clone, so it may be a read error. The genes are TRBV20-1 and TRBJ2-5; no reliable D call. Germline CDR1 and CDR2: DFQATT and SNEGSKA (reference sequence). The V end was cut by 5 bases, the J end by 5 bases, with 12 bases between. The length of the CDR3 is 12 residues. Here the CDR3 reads CSAGAREETQYF. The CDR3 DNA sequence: TGCAGTGCTGGAGCCAGAGAGGAGACCCAGTACTTC.

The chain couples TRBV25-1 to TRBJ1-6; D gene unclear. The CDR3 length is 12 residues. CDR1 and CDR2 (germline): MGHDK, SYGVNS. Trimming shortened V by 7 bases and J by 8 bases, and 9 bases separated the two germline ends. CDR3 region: CASTGVDSPLHF. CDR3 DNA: TGTGCCAGCACCGGGGTGGATTCACCCCTCCACTTT. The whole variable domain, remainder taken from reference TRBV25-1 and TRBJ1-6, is EADIYQTPRYLVIGTGKKITLECSQTMGHDKMYWYQQDPGMELHLIHYSYGVNSTEKGDLSSESTVSRIRTEHFPLTLESARPSHTSQYLCASTGVDSPLHFGNGTRLTVT.

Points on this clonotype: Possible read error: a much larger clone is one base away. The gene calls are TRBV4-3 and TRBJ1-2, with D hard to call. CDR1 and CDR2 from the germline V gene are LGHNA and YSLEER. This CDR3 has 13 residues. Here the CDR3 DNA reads TGCGCCGGCAGCCAAGTGACGGGAGATGGCTACACCTTC. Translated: CAGSQVTGDGYTF.

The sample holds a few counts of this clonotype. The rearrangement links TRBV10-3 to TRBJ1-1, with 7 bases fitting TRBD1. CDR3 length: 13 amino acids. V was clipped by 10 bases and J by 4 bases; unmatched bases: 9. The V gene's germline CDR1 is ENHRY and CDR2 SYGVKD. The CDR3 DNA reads TGTGCCAGCATGGACAGGCGAAGCACTGAAGCTTTCTTT. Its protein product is CASMDRRSTEAFF.

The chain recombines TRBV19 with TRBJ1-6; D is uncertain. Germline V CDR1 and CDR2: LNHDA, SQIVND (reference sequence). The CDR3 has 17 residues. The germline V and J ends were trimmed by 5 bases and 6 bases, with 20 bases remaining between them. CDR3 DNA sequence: TGTGCCAGTAGTGTCTCCGGCCACAGCAACTTTAATTCACCCCTCCACTTT. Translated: CASSVSGHSNFNSPLHF.

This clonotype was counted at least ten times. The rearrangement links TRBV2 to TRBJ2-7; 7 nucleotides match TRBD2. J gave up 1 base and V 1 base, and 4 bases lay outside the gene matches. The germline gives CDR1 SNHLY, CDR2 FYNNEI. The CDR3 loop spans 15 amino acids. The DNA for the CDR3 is TGTGCCAGCAGTGAAGAGGCTAGCGGATCCTACGAGCAGTACTTC. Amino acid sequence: CASSEEASGSYEQYF.

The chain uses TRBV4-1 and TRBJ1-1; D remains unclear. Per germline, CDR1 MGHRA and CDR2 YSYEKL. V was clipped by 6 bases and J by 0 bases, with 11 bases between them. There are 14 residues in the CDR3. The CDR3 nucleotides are TGCGCCAGCAGGGGTCCGACGGTGAACACTGAAGCTTTCTTT. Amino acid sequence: CASRGPTVNTEAFF.

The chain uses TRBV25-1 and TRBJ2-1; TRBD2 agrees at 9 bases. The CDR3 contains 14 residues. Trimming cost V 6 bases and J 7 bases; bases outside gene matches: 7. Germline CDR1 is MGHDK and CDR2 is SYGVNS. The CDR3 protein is CASSRSAGGNEQFF. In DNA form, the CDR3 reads TGTGCCAGCAGCCGATCAGCGGGAGGTAATGAGCAGTTCTTC.

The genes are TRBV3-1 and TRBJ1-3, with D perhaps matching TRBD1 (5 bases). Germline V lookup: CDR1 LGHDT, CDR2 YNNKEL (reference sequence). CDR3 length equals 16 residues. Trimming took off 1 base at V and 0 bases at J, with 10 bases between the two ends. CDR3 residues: CASSQGRANSGNTIYF. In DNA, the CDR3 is TGTGCCAGCAGCCAAGGCAGGGCCAACTCTGGAAACACCATATATTTT.

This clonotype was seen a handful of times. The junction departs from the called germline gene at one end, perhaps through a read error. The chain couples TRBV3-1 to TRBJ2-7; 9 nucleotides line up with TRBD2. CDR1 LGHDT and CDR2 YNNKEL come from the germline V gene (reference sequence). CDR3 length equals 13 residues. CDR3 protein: CASRQAGGREQYF. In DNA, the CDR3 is TGTGCCAGCAGACAAGCGGGGGGTAGGGAGCAGTACTTC.

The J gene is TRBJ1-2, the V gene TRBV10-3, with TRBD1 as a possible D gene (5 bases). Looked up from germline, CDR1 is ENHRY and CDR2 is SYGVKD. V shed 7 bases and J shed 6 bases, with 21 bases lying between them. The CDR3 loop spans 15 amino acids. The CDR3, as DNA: TGTGCCATCAACCCCCGGGACGGCGAGAGTCATGGCTACACCTTC. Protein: CAINPRDGESHGYTF.

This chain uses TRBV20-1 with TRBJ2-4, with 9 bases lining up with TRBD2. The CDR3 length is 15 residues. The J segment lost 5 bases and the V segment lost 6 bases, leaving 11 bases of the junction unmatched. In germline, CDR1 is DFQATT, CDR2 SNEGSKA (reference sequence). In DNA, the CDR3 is TGCAGTGCCGTCCCGGGACTAGCTGCCGAAAACATTCAGTACTTC. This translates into CSAVPGLAAENIQYF.

The CDR3: CASSPLLGLAGGEQYF. Here the CDR3 DNA reads TGTGCCAGCAGTCCCCTTTTAGGACTAGCGGGAGGCGAGCAGTACTTC. This chain uses TRBV28 with TRBJ2-7, with 14 bases matching TRBD2. V dropped 5 bases and J dropped 6; count of bases not matched to a gene: 9. The CDR3 totals 16 residues. Germline loops: CDR1 MDHEN, CDR2 SYDVKM.

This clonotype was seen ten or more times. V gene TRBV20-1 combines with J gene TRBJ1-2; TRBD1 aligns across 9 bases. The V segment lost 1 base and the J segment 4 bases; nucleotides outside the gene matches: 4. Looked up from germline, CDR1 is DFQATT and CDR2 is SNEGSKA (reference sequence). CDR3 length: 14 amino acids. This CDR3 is CSARGSDRGYGYTF. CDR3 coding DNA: TGCAGTGCTAGAGGATCGGACAGGGGCTATGGCTACACCTTC.

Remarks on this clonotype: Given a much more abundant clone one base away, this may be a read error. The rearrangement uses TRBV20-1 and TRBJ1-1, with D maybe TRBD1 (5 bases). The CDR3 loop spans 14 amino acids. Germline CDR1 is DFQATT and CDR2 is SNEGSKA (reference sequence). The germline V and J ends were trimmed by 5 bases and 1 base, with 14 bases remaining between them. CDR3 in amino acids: CSAGSGRENTEAFF. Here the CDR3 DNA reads TGCAGTGCTGGATCGGGCAGGGAGAACACTGAAGCTTTCTTT.

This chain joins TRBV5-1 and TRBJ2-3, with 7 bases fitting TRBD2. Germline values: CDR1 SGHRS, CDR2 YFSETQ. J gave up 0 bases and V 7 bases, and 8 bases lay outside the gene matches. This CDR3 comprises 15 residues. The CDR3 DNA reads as TGCGCCAGCGGAACTCGCGGGAGTAGCACAGATACGCAGTATTTT. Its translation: CASGTRGSSTDTQYF.

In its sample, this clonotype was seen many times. In DNA form, the CDR3 reads TGTGCCAGCAGCTTAATCGCAGGGGCGCACTATGGCTACACCTTC. Protein product: CASSLIAGAHYGYTF. The chain uses TRBV7-2 and TRBJ1-2; maybe TRBD1 (6 bases). CDR1 and CDR2 from the germline V gene are SGHTA and FQGNSA. There are 15 residues in the CDR3. Deletions cut 2 bases from V and 3 bases from J, with 13 bases between.